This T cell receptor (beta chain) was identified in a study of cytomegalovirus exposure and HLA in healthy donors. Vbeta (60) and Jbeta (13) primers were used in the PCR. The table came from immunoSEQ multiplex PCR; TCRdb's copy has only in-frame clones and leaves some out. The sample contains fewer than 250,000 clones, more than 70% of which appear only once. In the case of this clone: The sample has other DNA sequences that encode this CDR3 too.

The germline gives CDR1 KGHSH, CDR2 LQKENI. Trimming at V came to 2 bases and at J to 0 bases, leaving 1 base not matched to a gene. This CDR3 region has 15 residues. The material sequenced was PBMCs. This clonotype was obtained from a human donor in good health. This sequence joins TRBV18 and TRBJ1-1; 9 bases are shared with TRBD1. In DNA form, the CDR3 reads TGTGCCAGCTCACCAGGGACAGGGATGAACACTGAAGCTTTCTTT. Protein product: CASSPGTGMNTEAFF.